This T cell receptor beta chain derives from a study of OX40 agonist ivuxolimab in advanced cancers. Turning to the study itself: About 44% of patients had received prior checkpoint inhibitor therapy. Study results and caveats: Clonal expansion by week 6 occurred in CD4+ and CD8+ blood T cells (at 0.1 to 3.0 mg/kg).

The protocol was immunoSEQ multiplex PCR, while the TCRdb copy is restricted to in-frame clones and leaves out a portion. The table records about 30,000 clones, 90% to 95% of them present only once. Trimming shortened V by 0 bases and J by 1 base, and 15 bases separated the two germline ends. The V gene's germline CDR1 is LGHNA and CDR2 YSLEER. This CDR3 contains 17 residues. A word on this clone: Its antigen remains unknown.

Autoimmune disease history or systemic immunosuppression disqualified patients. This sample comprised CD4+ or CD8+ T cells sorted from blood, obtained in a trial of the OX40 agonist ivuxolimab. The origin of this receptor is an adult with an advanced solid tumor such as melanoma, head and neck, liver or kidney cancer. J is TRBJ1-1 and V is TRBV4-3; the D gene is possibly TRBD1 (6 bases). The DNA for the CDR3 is TGCGCCAGCAGCCAAGAAAGGTCGACAGGCCAGAACACTGAAGCTTTCTTT. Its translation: CASSQERSTGQNTEAFF.